These 17 T cell receptor beta chains came from one sample sequenced in a study of OX40 agonist ivuxolimab in advanced cancers. Clones were read by immunoSEQ multiplex PCR, and TCRdb kept only the in-frame ones, dropping some. The repertoire holds about 30,000 clones, with roughly 84% as singletons. The source material was CD4+ or CD8+ T cells sorted from blood, sampled in a trial of the OX40 agonist ivuxolimab. Every receptor here comes from an adult with an advanced solid tumor such as melanoma, head and neck, liver or kidney cancer.

This chain joins TRBV11-2 and TRBJ2-2; 7 nucleotides agree with TRBD2. The CDR3 loop spans 15 amino acids. The V and J ends lost 2 bases and 2 bases, in that order; junction bases with no gene match: 2. The germline V gene has CDR1 SGHAT and CDR2 FQNNGV. The CDR3 bases are TGTGCCAGCAGCTTATCGGGGGGAAACACCGGGGAGCTGTTTTTT. This codes for CASSLSGGNTGELFF.

This CDR3 reads CASSLPHRDRGYEQYF. CDR3 DNA sequence: TGTGCCAGCAGTCTCCCCCACCGGGACAGGGGCTACGAGCAGTACTTC. V usage is TRBV7-2 and J usage is TRBJ2-7; TRBD1 matches 10 bases. The CDR3 loop spans 16 amino acids. V was pared by 6 bases and J by 3 bases, with 11 bases of the junction left unmatched. Per germline, CDR1 SGHTA and CDR2 FQGNSA.

V and J are TRBV6-5 and TRBJ2-7, with D possibly called TRBD1 or TRBD2 (5 bases each). CDR1 is MNHEY and CDR2 is SVGAGI in the germline V gene. V lost 5 bases to trimming and J lost 3 bases, with 14 bases between them. This CDR3 contains 14 residues. The CDR3 coding sequence is TGTGCCAGCAGTAACCGGGACCGAATCTACGAGCAGTACTTC. The encoded protein is CASSNRDRIYEQYF.

The rearrangement uses TRBV7-8 and TRBJ1-3, with D unresolved. CDR3 length: 15 residues. The V end was cut by 5 bases, the J end by 5 bases, with 16 bases between. Germline V gene lookup returns CDR1 SGHVS and CDR2 FQNEAQ. Here the CDR3 reads CASSPPQGRRNTIYF. In DNA form, the CDR3 reads TGTGCCAGCAGCCCCCCGCAAGGGCGGAGAAACACCATATATTTT.

This clone was recorded once. The chain links TRBV27 to TRBJ1-4, with D perhaps matching TRBD1 (6 bases). Germline CDR1 is MNHEY and CDR2 is SMNVEV (reference sequence). This CDR3 contains 17 residues. V dropped 6 bases and J dropped 0 bases, with 17 bases sitting between them. CDR3 in amino acids: CASSPGGGLATNEKLFF. The CDR3 DNA follows: TGTGCCAGCAGCCCCGGCGGGGGCCTCGCAACTAATGAAAAACTGTTTTTT.

This rearrangement joins TRBV6-5 to TRBJ1-1, with D possibly TRBD1 on 5 matching bases. Trimming pared 2 bases from V and 3 bases from J, leaving 10 bases between. Germline values: CDR1 MNHEY, CDR2 SVGAGI. This CDR3 comprises 14 residues. The CDR3 DNA follows: TGTGCCAGCAGTTACGATGGGGCGGACACTGAAGCTTTCTTT. This translates into CASSYDGADTEAFF.

About this clone itself: Germline is not matched at one junction end, which may reflect a read error. This specimen includes other DNA sequences encoding the same CDR3. J is TRBJ2-7 and V is TRBV9; 7 bases line up with TRBD2. Germline V gene lookup returns CDR1 SGDLS and CDR2 YYNGEE. The CDR3 sequence is 13 residues long. DNA for the CDR3: TGTGCCAGCGGGGAGGGGAGCTCCTACGAGCAATACTTC. Translation gives CASGEGSSYEQYF.

This clone was counted many times. The chain employs TRBV5-6 and TRBJ1-1, with 9 nucleotides matching TRBD1. CDR1 SGHDT and CDR2 YYEEEE come from the germline V gene. The CDR3 runs 13 residues. After removal of 5 bases from V and 6 bases from J, the junction contained 5 bases not matched to a gene. The CDR3 DNA reads as TGTGCCAGCAGGCCACAGGGGGCGCCTGAAGCTTTCTTT. Amino acids: CASRPQGAPEAFF. The full variable domain, rest sourced from reference TRBV5-6 and TRBJ1-1, is DAGVTQSPTHLIKTRGQQVTLRCSPKSGHDTVSWYQQALGQGPQFIFQYYEEEERQRGNFPDRFSGHQFPNYSSELNVNALLLGDSALYLCASRPQGAPEAFFGQGTRLTVV.

V is TRBV7-2 and J is TRBJ2-7; TRBD1 matches at 7 bases. The trim removed 4 bases at V and 3 bases at J, leaving 12 bases unmatched. The CDR3 has 16 residues. Germline loops: CDR1 SGHTA, CDR2 FQGNSA. In DNA form, the CDR3 reads TGTGCCAGCAGCTGGCCCCGGGACAGCCGGGACTACGAGCAGTACTTC. This gives the protein CASSWPRDSRDYEQYF.

This clone was observed a single time. This sequence joins TRBV14 and TRBJ2-1; D gene unclear. The germline V gene encodes CDR1 SGHDN and CDR2 FVKESK. The CDR3 runs to 14 residues. V shed 1 base and J shed 7 bases, with 11 bases lying between them. The CDR3 region is CASSQGASVNEQFF. DNA for the CDR3: TGTGCCAGCAGCCAAGGGGCCTCGGTAAATGAGCAGTTCTTC. The full variable domain, rest sourced from reference TRBV14 and TRBJ2-1, is EAGVTQFPSHSVIEKGQTVTLRCDPISGHDNLYWYRRVMGKEIKFLLHFVKESKQDESGMPNNRFLAERTGGTYSTLKVQPAELEDSGVYFCASSQGASVNEQFFGPGTRLTVL.

This rearrangement joins TRBV27 to TRBJ2-2; D is perhaps TRBD2 (7 bases). The V end was cut by 6 bases, the J end by 0 bases, with 20 bases between. Germline V CDR1 and CDR2: MNHEY, SMNVEV (reference sequence). The CDR3 runs 18 residues. CDR3 protein: CASRSAIRGGANTGELFF. The CDR3 DNA reads TGTGCCAGCAGGTCCGCTATTAGGGGGGGCGCGAACACCGGGGAGCTGTTTTTT.

V and J are TRBV7-9 and TRBJ1-2; 9 bases match TRBD1. Germline assignment: CDR1 SEHNR and CDR2 FQNEAQ (reference sequence). The CDR3 is made up of 18 amino acids. V shed 4 bases and J 2 bases; nucleotides not matched to a gene: 14. The CDR3 loop is CASSSGSGTGWVNYGYTF. The CDR3 coding sequence is TGTGCCAGCAGCTCAGGATCCGGGACAGGGTGGGTGAACTATGGCTACACCTTC.

The chain is built from TRBV7-9 and TRBJ1-1; 9 bases are a match to TRBD1. The length of the CDR3 is 14 residues. Germline V gene sequence: CDR1 SEHNR, CDR2 FQNEAQ (reference sequence). V lost 5 bases to trimming and J lost 1 base; unmatched junction nucleotides: 2. The CDR3 DNA is TGTGCCAGCAGCCCGGGACAGGGGAACACTGAAGCTTTCTTT. Translating gives CASSPGQGNTEAFF.

This chain links TRBV5-4 with TRBJ2-7, with D tentatively TRBD2 (6 bases). CDR3 length: 12 amino acids. Germline-derived CDR1 and CDR2 are SGHNT and YYREEE (reference sequence). V dropped 2 bases and J dropped 3 bases, with 6 bases sitting between them. CDR3 residues: CASSFGSYEQYF. CDR3 nucleotides: TGTGCCAGCAGCTTCGGGAGCTACGAGCAGTACTTC.

The chain couples TRBV4-1 to TRBJ2-5, with 9 nucleotides matching TRBD2. The J call may be wrong; the DNA end is better matched by TRBJ2-7. The CDR3 is made up of 17 amino acids. From germline, CDR1 is MGHRA and CDR2 YSYEKL. The CDR3 spells CASSQVASGRPQYEQYF. DNA of the CDR3: TGCGCCAGCAGCCAAGTCGCCAGCGGGAGGCCCCAGTACGAGCAGTACTTC.

The chain's CDR3 is CASSLIGTEQYF. In DNA form, the CDR3 reads TGTGCCAGCAGCTTAATAGGGACCGAGCAGTACTTC. The J gene is TRBJ2-7, the V gene TRBV11-1; D may correspond to TRBD1 or TRBD2 (5 bases each). Trimming cost V 2 bases and J 6 bases, with 8 bases left between them. The CDR3 is 12 amino acids. Germline-derived CDR1 and CDR2 are SGHAT and FQDESV (reference sequence).

This clone was seen a handful of times. This chain's CDR3 is CASSQDEGLYSQYF. For the CDR3, the DNA is TGTGCCAGCAGCCAAGATGAGGGCCTTTATTCGCAGTACTTC. This sequence joins TRBV14 and TRBJ2-7; D perhaps matches TRBD2 (5 bases). CDR1 and CDR2 (germline): SGHDN, FVKESK. Trimming removed 0 bases at V and 9 bases at J, with 15 bases between. This CDR3 is built from 14 residues. Based on the CDR3 plus reference TRBV14 and TRBJ2-7, the full variable domain is EAGVTQFPSHSVIEKGQTVTLRCDPISGHDNLYWYRRVMGKEIKFLLHFVKESKQDESGMPNNRFLAERTGGTYSTLKVQPAELEDSGVYFCASSQDEGLYSQYFGPGTRLTVT.